One sample yielded the 6 T cell receptor beta chains listed below, sequenced in a study of blood T cell repertoires in COVID-19. Profiled with immunoSEQ multiplex PCR; TCRdb holds only in-frame clones, not every one. This repertoire shows approximately 270,000 clones, approximately 85% found once; its top ten account for roughly 4.3%. The sample consisted of PBMCs or T cells enriched from blood (not recorded which). These receptor sequences come from a woman aged 25 to 39 who had recovered from COVID-19.

This sequence joins TRBV12-3 or TRBV12-4 and TRBJ1-2, with unresolved D. V lost 4 bases and J 6 bases, leaving 9 bases between the germline ends. The CDR3 contains 12 residues. The CDR3 DNA reads as TGTGCCAGCAGTTCCCGGGTCGATGGCTACACCTTC. Protein product: CASSSRVDGYTF.

The rearrangement uses TRBV2 and TRBJ1-5, with 7 bases fitting TRBD1. The CDR3 runs to 14 residues. The junction had 7 bases not matched to a gene; V was cut back by 6 bases and J by 5 bases. CDR1 SNHLY and CDR2 FYNNEI come from the germline V gene. Here the CDR3 DNA reads TGTGCCAGCAGCTCCGACAGGGCGGATCAGCCCCAGCATTTT. Translated, it gives CASSSDRADQPQHF.

A single count supports this clone. The same CDR3 can be traced to other DNA sequences in this sample. The chain carries TRBV7-2 and TRBJ1-5; 7 bases map to TRBD1. CDR1 and CDR2 from the germline V gene are SGHTA and FQGNSA. The CDR3 loop spans 14 amino acids. Unmatched junction bases numbered 8, after V lost 5 bases and J lost 7 bases. In DNA form, the CDR3 reads TGTGCCAGCAGCCCTAGACAGGGTGGGCAGCCCCAGCATTTT. Translating gives CASSPRQGGQPQHF.

This clone has only a few counts. The genes are TRBV7-2 and TRBJ1-3; D gene uncertain. Germline V lookup: CDR1 SGHTA, CDR2 FQGNSA. V gave up 4 bases and J gave up 2 bases, with 9 bases separating them. CDR3 length: 14 residues. CDR3 region: CASSSDGPGNTIYF. CDR3 coding DNA: TGTGCCAGCAGCTCCGATGGCCCTGGAAACACCATATATTTT.

V usage is TRBV21-1 and J usage is TRBJ1-4; the table calls TRBD1, which could not be checked here. TRBV21-1 is flagged as a pseudogene. This CDR3 has 21 residues. The CDR3 spells CASSKAWAYRNMDLNHEKLFF. The CDR3 DNA follows: TGTGCCAGCAGCAAAGCCTGGGCGTATCGTAATATGGATCTGAATCATGAAAAACTGTTTTTT.

This clone was picked up a small number of times. This chain connects TRBV18 to TRBJ1-5, with D possibly matching TRBD1 (5 bases). The germline V gene encodes CDR1 KGHSH and CDR2 LQKENI. CDR3 length: 14 amino acids. Deletions cut 2 bases from V and 5 bases from J, with 10 bases between. DNA for the CDR3: TGTGCCAGCTCACCAGGGAGGGGCGATCAGCCCCAGCATTTT. Its protein product is CASSPGRGDQPQHF.